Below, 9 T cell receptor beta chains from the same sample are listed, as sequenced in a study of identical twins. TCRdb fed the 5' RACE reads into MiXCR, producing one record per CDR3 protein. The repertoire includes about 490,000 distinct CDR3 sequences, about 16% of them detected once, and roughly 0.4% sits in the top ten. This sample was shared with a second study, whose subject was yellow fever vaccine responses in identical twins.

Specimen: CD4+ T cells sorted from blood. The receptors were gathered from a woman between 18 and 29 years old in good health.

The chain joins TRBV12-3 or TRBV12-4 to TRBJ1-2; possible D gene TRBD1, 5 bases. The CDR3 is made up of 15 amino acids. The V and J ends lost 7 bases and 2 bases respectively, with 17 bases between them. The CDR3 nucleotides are TGTGCCAGCACCCCAGGGTCCAGGGTAAACTATGGCTACACCTTC. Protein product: CASTPGSRVNYGYTF.

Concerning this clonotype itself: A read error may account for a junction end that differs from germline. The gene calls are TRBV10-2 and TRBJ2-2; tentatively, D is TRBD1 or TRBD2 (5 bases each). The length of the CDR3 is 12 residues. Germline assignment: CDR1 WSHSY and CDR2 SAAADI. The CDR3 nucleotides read TGCGCCAGCAGCTCCAGGGCCGGGAAGCTGTTTTTT. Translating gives CASSSRAGKLFF.

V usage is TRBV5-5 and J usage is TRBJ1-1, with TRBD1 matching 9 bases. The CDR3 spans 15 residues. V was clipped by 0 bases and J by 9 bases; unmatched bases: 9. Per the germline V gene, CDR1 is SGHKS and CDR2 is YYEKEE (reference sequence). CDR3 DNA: TGTGCCAGCAGCTTGGAAACTACAGGGGGCGGAAAAGCTTTCTTT. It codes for CASSLETTGGGKAFF.

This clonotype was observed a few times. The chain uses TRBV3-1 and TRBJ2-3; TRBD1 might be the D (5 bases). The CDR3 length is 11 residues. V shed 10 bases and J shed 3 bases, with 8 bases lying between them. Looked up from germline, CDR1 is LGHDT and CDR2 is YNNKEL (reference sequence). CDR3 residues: CATKGTDTQYF. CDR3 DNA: TGTGCCACAAAGGGGACAGATACGCAGTATTTT.

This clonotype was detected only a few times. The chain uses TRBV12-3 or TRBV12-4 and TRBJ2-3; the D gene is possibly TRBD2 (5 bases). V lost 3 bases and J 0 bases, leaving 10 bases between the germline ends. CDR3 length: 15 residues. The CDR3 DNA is TGTGCCAGCAGTTTTCGCGGGCCTAGCACAGATACGCAGTATTTT. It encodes CASSFRGPSTDTQYF.

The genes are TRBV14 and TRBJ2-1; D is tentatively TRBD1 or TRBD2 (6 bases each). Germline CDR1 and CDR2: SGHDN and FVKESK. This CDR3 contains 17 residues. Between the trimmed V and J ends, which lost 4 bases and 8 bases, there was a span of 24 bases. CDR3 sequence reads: CASSPGGWRDTNHEQFF. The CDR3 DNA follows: TGTGCCAGCAGCCCCGGCGGTTGGCGGGACACGAACCATGAGCAGTTCTTC.

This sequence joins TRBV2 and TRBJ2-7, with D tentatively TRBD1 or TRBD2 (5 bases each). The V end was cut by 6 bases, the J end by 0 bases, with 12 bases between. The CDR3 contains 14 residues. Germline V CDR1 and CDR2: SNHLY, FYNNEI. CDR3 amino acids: CASRPGRSSYEQYF. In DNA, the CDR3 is TGTGCCAGCAGGCCGGGACGGAGCTCCTACGAGCAGTACTTC.

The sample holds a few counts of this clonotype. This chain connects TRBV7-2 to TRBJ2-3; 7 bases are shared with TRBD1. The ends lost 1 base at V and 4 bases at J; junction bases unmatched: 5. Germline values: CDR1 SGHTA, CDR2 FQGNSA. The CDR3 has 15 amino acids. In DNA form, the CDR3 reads TGTGCCAGCAGCTTAGTCAAGGGGGCCGCAGATACGCAGTATTTT. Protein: CASSLVKGAADTQYF.

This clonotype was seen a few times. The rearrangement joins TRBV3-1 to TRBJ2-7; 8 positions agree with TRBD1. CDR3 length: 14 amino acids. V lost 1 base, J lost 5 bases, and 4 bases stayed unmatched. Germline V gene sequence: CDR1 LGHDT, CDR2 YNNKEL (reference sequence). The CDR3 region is CASSQADRGHEQYV. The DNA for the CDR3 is TGTGCCAGCAGCCAAGCCGACAGGGGACACGAGCAGTACGTC.